This TCR beta chain was sequenced during a study of T-cell memory formation after mild COVID-19 (dated by TCRdb to the early 2020s). At the level of the whole study: Most TCR sequence clusters were specific to one of the two donors. Longitudinal TCRalpha and TCRbeta repertoire sequencing tracked T-cell clones expanding and contracting after mild COVID-19 in a couple of donors. Two young, previously healthy adult volunteers made up the cohort, one male and one female.

This clonotype occurred a few times. Its antigen is still unknown. Per-base quality was not reported, and no clone a single base away is much larger than it. TCRdb lists the instrument as Illumina NovaSeq 6000. cDNA libraries for TCRalpha and TCRbeta were prepared by 5'RACE using constant-segment primers, with sample barcodes and unique molecular identifiers added. RNA was extracted from every sample with Trizol reagent. Library amplification was performed in two PCR steps, and a second sample barcode and Illumina TruSeq adapters were introduced in the second step. Sequencing of the libraries was done on an Illumina NovaSeq, producing 2 x 150 bp paired-end reads. The paper's processing steps were these. Demultiplexing of reads and collapsing into UMI-guided consensus sequences were performed with migec v1.2.7. Using mixcr v2.1.11, UMI consensuses were aligned to TRA and TRB V and J templates and then assembled into clonotypes. Expanded or contracted clonotypes were those called significant by both edgeR and NoisET, with noise models trained on biological replicates. For edgeR calls, the thresholds were a false discovery rate-adjusted p below 0.01 and a log2 fold-change of 1. As an exploratory analysis of dynamics, PCA with hierarchical clustering was applied to max-normalized trajectories of the 1000 most abundant clonotypes. Separately sequenced CD4+ and CD8+ repertoires were used to assign the CD4 or CD8 phenotype of responding clones. The raw public data were reprocessed by TCRdb itself: fastp quality trimming at Q25, MiXCR clonotype calling, in-frame beta chains only. Rows with one shared CDR3 protein collapse into an entry with the most common genes and DNA. V and J calls and clone size were set by TCRdb, not the authors. The sample table contains about 430,000 distinct CDR3 sequences; only one count was recorded for more than 20% of them. The ten biggest clones cover around 9.5% of the sample.

Ficoll-Paque density gradient centrifugation was the method used to isolate PBMCs. Findings and caveats that apply to the study as a whole: Some responding clones were detected in pre-infection memory, suggesting pre-existing cross-reactive memory T cells joined the SARS-CoV-2 response. Contracting CD4+ clones turned up mainly in the CM and EM memory subsets, whereas EMRA was where CD8+ clones were enriched. Only two mild cases were covered by the study, and larger cohorts that include severe cases with pre-infection samples were considered necessary. From day 15 to 85, contracting clones showed balanced CD4/CD8 phenotypes, whereas a second wave of clones that expanded from day 15 to 37 leaned towards CD4+. The second-wave clones that peaked on day 37 were not confirmed to be SARS-CoV-2 specific.

Its CDR3 holds 16 amino acids, cysteine through phenylalanine. CDR3 DNA is the only sequence kept; it has 48 bases, read in frame from the first base. The germline V gene encodes CDR1 MNHEY and CDR2 SVGAGI. The V end loses 6 bases and the J end loses 1 base, and a stretch of 17 bases separates them. The rearranged segments are TRBV6-5 and TRBJ2-3, with TRBD1 as a weak D call on 5 bases. The sample taken for sequencing was PBMCs or a T cell subset sorted from them (not recorded which). The sequence came from an adult woman who had mild COVID-19 (a few samples of this study predate the infection). The sample titles of this study are shuffled in the database, so cell type and time point are left out; the donor was told from shared clones. The CDR3 region: CASSQGALSGTDTQYF. The nucleotide sequence is TGTGCCAGCAGCCAAGGGGCGTTATCTGGCACAGATACGCAGTATTTT.